Detailed here is one TCR beta chain. Its target is unknown. This entry is derived from a study of T cell clonotyping in hematopoietic cell transplantation. Study-wide results and limits: At the given depth, recipient repertoires were over 95% de novo clonotypes. CD4 and CD8 repertoire contributions could not be separated without sorting. Broader posttransplant TCR repertoire diversity was predicted by graft donor and pretransplant recipient Inverse Simpson Index values.

The length of the CDR3 is 14 residues. Deletions cut 1 base from V and 2 bases from J, with 9 bases between. Per germline, CDR1 MGHRA and CDR2 YSYEKL. Samples: about 28 days before transplant, then days 30, 100 and 180 after. TCRdb keeps only in-frame clones here, not all; method: immunoSEQ multiplex PCR. Counted here are about 5,000 clones, 90% to 95% occurring once; the ten biggest clones make up roughly 6.7%. The material sequenced was PBMCs, taken 180 days after allogeneic stem cell transplant. The clonotype was recovered from a male patient aged 55 to 69 who had an allogeneic stem cell transplant from a related donor, so the T cells may come from the graft donor. Some clones in this sample may be carry-over from other donors' samples. The rearrangement joins TRBV4-1 to TRBJ2-7, with D perhaps TRBD1 (5 bases). Here the CDR3 DNA reads TGCGCCAGCAGCCAAGGGTGGGGCACCTACGAGCAGTACTTC. It specifies CASSQGWGTYEQYF.